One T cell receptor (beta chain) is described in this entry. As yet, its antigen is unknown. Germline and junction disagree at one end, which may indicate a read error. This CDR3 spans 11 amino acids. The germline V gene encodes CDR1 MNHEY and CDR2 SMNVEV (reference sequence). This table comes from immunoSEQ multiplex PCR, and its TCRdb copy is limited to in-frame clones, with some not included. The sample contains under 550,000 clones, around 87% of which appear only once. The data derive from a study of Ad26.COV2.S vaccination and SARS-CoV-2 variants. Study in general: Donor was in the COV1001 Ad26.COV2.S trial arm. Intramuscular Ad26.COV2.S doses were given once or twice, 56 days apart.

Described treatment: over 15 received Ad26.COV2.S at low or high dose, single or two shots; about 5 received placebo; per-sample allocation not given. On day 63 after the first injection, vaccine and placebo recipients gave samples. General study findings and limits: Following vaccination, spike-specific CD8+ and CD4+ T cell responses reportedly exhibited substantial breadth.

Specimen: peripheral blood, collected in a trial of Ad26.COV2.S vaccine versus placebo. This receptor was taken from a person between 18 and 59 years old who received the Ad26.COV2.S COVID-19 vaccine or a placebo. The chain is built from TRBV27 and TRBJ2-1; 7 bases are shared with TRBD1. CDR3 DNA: TGTGCCAGCAGGGACGGGACAGAGCTGTTCTTC. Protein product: CASRDGTELFF.